One sample yielded the 16 T cell receptor beta chains listed below, sequenced in a study of CD8+ T cells in alopecia areata. Following extraction, RNA underwent reverse transcription to cDNA, which served as the sequencing template. The assay was immunoSEQ multiplex PCR, and TCRdb's table has in-frame clones only and misses some. The sample was found to contain about 300,000 clones, and every one recurs. The sorting of pooled cutaneous lymph node cells relied on CD4, CD8alpha, NKG2D, NKG2ACE and other markers. Sequencing was done on a sample of CD4+ T cells sorted from a lymph node. The receptor source for this set is a C3H/HeJ mouse with alopecia areata. The mouse strain carries the MHC haplotype H2-k.

This clone was seen a handful of times. Gene names denote mouse genes. From the germline J gene comes the end of the CDR3, since the read stops 4 residues before it. This sequence joins TRBV19 and TRBJ2-7; 8 positions match TRBD1. Germline V gene lookup returns CDR1 FNHDT and CDR2 SITEND (reference sequence). The CDR3 runs to 12 residues. V lost 6 bases to trimming and J lost 2 bases; unmatched junction nucleotides: 1. This CDR3 reads CASTQGAYEQYF. The CDR3 bases that were read are TGTGCCAGCACACAGGGGGCCTAT. Variable domain in full (rest from reference TRBV19 and TRBJ2-7): GGIITQTPKFLIGQEGQKLTLKCQQNFNHDTMYWYRQDSGKGLRLIYYSITENDLQKGDLSEGYDASREKKSSFSLTVTSAQKNEMAVFLCASTQGAYEQYFGPGTRLTVL.

With regard to this clone: Gene names refer to mouse genes. The read ends 4 residues shy of where the CDR3 ends; the end is completed using the germline J gene. The sample has other DNA sequences that encode this CDR3 too. V gene TRBV1 combines with J gene TRBJ2-5, with D possibly TRBD1 on 7 matching bases. The CDR3 extends over 14 amino acids. The germline CDR1 and CDR2 sequences are NSQYPW and LRSPGD (reference sequence). The CDR3 reads CTCSAERGRDTQYF. The DNA read from the CDR3 is TGCACCTGCAGTGCAGAGAGGGGGCGGGAC.

This clone was counted a few times. The gene names here belong to mouse. The read terminates 4 residues before the CDR3 end, so the remaining end is supplied by the germline J gene. The chain recombines TRBV5 with TRBJ2-7; the match to TRBD2 covers 10 bases. Germline V gene data show CDR1 as LGHNA and CDR2 as YNLKQL (reference sequence). This CDR3 is built from 16 residues. Trimming removed 0 bases from V and 3 bases from J; junction bases left unmatched: 5. The CDR3 loop is CASSQEPDWGDYEQYF. Incomplete CDR3 DNA: TGTGCCAGCAGCCAAGAACCTGACTGGGGGGACTAT.

This clone was seen a few times. Mouse gene names and germline throughout. The sequenced fragment ends 4 residues before the CDR3 boundary, so the rest is inferred from the germline J gene. V and J are TRBV31 and TRBJ2-5; the match to TRBD1 covers 10 bases. This CDR3 is 15 amino acids long. Germline assignment: CDR1 GKSSPN and CDR2 SITVG. Here the CDR3 reads CAWSLGDRGMDTQYF. The CDR3 bases that were read are TGTGCCTGGAGTCTGGGGGACAGGGGAATGGAC. The complete variable domain, with remaining parts taken from reference TRBV31 and TRBJ2-5, reads AQTIHQWPVAEIKAVGSPLSLGCTIKGKSSPNLYWYWQATGGTLQQLFYSITVGQVESVVQLNLSASRPKDDQFILSTEKLLLSHSGFYLCAWSLGDRGMDTQYFGPGTRLLVL.

In regard to this clone: Gene names follow the mouse nomenclature. The read halts 4 residues ahead of the CDR3 end, with the missing end drawn from the germline J gene. V usage is TRBV19 and J usage is TRBJ2-5; 9 bases are a match to TRBD1. V was clipped by 4 bases and J by 0 bases; unmatched bases: 3. The CDR3 consists of 15 residues. Germline V gene data show CDR1 as FNHDT and CDR2 as SITEND (reference sequence). The DNA read from the CDR3 is TGTGCCAGCAGTTCCGGGACAGGGAACCAAGAC. Its protein product is CASSSGTGNQD. The CDR3 reads in full as CASSSGTGNQDTQYF.

On this clone itself: Gene names and germline refer to mouse. The observed sequence ends 4 residues before the CDR3 terminus, with the missing tail filled in from the germline J gene. The chain couples TRBV5 to TRBJ2-7; D gene uncertain. Germline values: CDR1 LGHNA, CDR2 YNLKQL (reference sequence). Trimming shortened V by 0 bases and J by 0 bases, and 9 bases separated the two germline ends. The length of the CDR3 is 15 residues. The part of the CDR3 DNA that was read is TGTGCCAGCAGCCAAGAGAGTCAGAGCTCCTAT. It translates to CASSQESQSSY. The whole CDR3 sequence is CASSQESQSSYEQYF.

A note on this clone: Gene names and germline match the mouse. The CDR3 end falls 4 residues outside the read, so it is completed with the germline J gene. The identical CDR3 is also encoded by other nucleotide sequences in the sample. The rearrangement links TRBV14 to TRBJ2-3, with a possible D match to TRBD1 (7 bases). Trimming cost V 5 bases and J 0 bases, with 13 bases left between them. The length of the CDR3 is 15 residues. Germline CDR1 is SGHDT and CDR2 is FRDEAV. The CDR3 here is CASSLTGTSAETLYF. The CDR3 DNA, read in part, is TGTGCCAGCAGCCTGACAGGGACTAGTGCAGAA.

As regards this clone: Gene names follow the mouse nomenclature. The read ends 4 residues shy of where the CDR3 ends; the end is completed using the germline J gene. This sample also contains other DNA sequences that code for the same CDR3. V is TRBV1 and J is TRBJ2-7; TRBD1 matches at 7 bases. V was clipped by 0 bases and J by 0 bases; unmatched bases: 5. This CDR3 has 16 residues. Germline values: CDR1 NSQYPW, CDR2 LRSPGD (reference sequence). Partial CDR3 DNA: TGCACCTGCAGTGCAGATCGGGGACAGAGCTCCTAT. Translating gives CTCSADRGQSSY. The whole CDR3 reads CTCSADRGQSSYEQYF.

This clone was found a few times. Genes here carry mouse names. Read sequence stops 4 residues before the CDR3 end, and the germline J gene provides the missing end. The chain combines TRBV13-3 with TRBJ2-3, with 11 positions matching TRBD2. Per the germline V gene, CDR1 is NNHDY and CDR2 is SYVADS. The CDR3 has 17 amino acids. V lost 0 bases to trimming and J lost 2 bases; unmatched junction nucleotides: 5. CDR3 bases read: TGTGCCAGCAGTGATGAACTGGGGGGGCGCGCTGCAGAA. Its protein is CASSDELGGRAAE. The complete CDR3 reads CASSDELGGRAAETLYF.

This clone has a handful of counts. Gene names are mouse gene names. From the germline J gene comes the end of the CDR3, since the read stops 4 residues before it. This chain joins TRBV5 and TRBJ2-5; possible D gene TRBD1, 6 bases. The CDR3 is made up of 15 amino acids. In germline, CDR1 is LGHNA, CDR2 YNLKQL (reference sequence). Trimming cost V 4 bases and J 0 bases, with 11 bases left between them. The DNA read from the CDR3 is TGTGCCAGCAGCCGCTCAGGGGTTAACCAAGAC. This encodes CASSRSGVNQD. The whole CDR3 sequence is CASSRSGVNQDTQYF.

This clone was observed a few times. The listed genes are named as in mouse. The read ends 4 residues shy of where the CDR3 ends; the end is completed using the germline J gene. The sample has other DNA sequences that encode this CDR3 too. The rearrangement uses TRBV13-3 and TRBJ1-2; D remains unclear. The CDR3 extends over 14 amino acids. Germline lookup yields CDR1 NNHDY and CDR2 SYVADS. V was cut by 0 bases and J by 0 bases, with 6 bases left in between. CDR3 DNA (partial): TGTGCCAGCAGTGATGTCAGAACAAACTCC. Translated, it gives CASSDVRTNS. The CDR3 as a whole reads CASSDVRTNSDYTF.

This clone turned up a few times. Mouse gene names apply. Coverage ceases 4 residues before the CDR3 finishes, and the germline J gene fills in the end. J is TRBJ2-5 and V is TRBV1; tentatively, D is TRBD1 (6 bases). The CDR3 has 14 amino acids. CDR1 is NSQYPW, CDR2 LRSPGD, per germline (reference sequence). The sequenced part of the CDR3 DNA is TGCACCTGCAGTGGGTTCAGGGGTACAGAC. Its protein product is CTCSGFRGTD. The entire CDR3 sequence reads CTCSGFRGTDTQYF.

This clone appeared a few times. The gene names given are mouse names. The sequence runs out 4 residues before the end of the CDR3; the remainder is reconstructed from the germline J gene. The chain combines TRBV13-3 with TRBJ2-3, with 7 bases aligning to TRBD2. V gave up 0 bases and J gave up 0 bases; unmatched junction bases: 4. The CDR3 runs to 16 residues. Germline CDR1 NNHDY, CDR2 SYVADS. CDR3 region: CASSDVWGSSAETLYF. The DNA read from the CDR3 is TGTGCCAGCAGTGATGTCTGGGGGTCTAGTGCAGAA.

In its sample, this clone was seen a few times. Gene names are the mouse ones. The sequenced fragment ends 4 residues before the CDR3 boundary, so the rest is inferred from the germline J gene. The chain links TRBV1 to TRBJ2-3, with no clear D. The V gene lost 0 bases and the J gene lost 1 base, with 5 bases spanning the gap. Germline V gene sequence: CDR1 NSQYPW, CDR2 LRSPGD (reference sequence). The CDR3 extends over 14 amino acids. The DNA read from the CDR3 is TGCACCTGCAGTGCAGACAGGCGTGCAGAA. Residues: CTCSADRRAE. The whole CDR3 protein reads CTCSADRRAETLYF.

About this clone itself: The gene names here belong to mouse. The DNA ends 4 residues before the CDR3 does, and the rest of the CDR3 is filled in from the germline J gene. The chain links TRBV13-1 to TRBJ1-2, with 12 positions matching TRBD1. The CDR3 has 15 residues. Germline values: CDR1 NSHNY, CDR2 SYGAGN. The V gene end was trimmed by 2 bases and the J gene end by 3 bases; junction bases not matched to a gene: 2. The sequenced CDR3 bases are TGTGCCAGCAGTGAGGGACAGGGGGCGGACTCC. The encoded protein is CASSEGQGADS. The entire CDR3 is CASSEGQGADSDYTF.

Only a few counts were recorded for this clone. The gene names here belong to mouse. The read terminates 4 residues ahead of where the CDR3 ends, so the germline J gene completes it. This specimen includes other DNA sequences encoding the same CDR3. The chain joins TRBV5 to TRBJ2-1; 8 bases align to TRBD2. The CDR3 is 15 residues long. V was clipped by 0 bases and J by 3 bases; unmatched bases: 1. Germline V gene data show CDR1 as LGHNA and CDR2 as YNLKQL (reference sequence). Partial CDR3 DNA: TGTGCCAGCAGCCAAGAGACTGGGGTCTATGCT. This codes for CASSQETGVYA. In full, the CDR3 is CASSQETGVYAEQFF.